The 23 T cell receptor beta chains given below trace back to one sample, sequenced in a study of post-analysis software for immune sequencing data. The authors incorporated unique molecular identifiers into the TCR beta cDNA libraries. One entry per CDR3 protein, called by TCRdb with MiXCR from the PCR reads. The sample has some 800,000 distinct CDR3 sequences, around 46% seen once; the top ten hold roughly 5%. These receptors have no known antigen. Broader study findings: Controls had lower frequencies than patients of four or five TRBV segments, which included TRBV5-6, TRBV5-1 and TRBV20-1.

The sample taken for sequencing was blood. The source of these receptors is a girl aged 5-17 years with multiple sclerosis.

The sample holds a few counts of this clonotype. The rearrangement links TRBV20-1 to TRBJ2-7; weak D call: TRBD2 (5 bases). This CDR3 has 13 amino acids. The V gene lost 3 bases and the J gene lost 2 bases, with 11 bases spanning the gap. Germline assignment: CDR1 DFQATT and CDR2 SNEGSKA (reference sequence). CDR3 loop: CSARDLTPYEQYF. DNA of the CDR3: TGCAGTGCTAGGGACTTAACGCCCTACGAGCAGTACTTC.

The chain employs TRBV20-1 and TRBJ2-7, with 9 bases that match TRBD2. Germline V lookup: CDR1 DFQATT, CDR2 SNEGSKA (reference sequence). The CDR3 consists of 15 residues. V shed 4 bases and J 7 bases; nucleotides not matched to a gene: 14. In nucleotides, the CDR3 is TGCAGTGCTACCTCGGGCGGGAGGGCCTGGGATGAGCAGTACTTC. Translating gives CSATSGGRAWDEQYF.

This clonotype was seen a handful of times. The chain carries TRBV20-1 and TRBJ2-5; possible D gene TRBD2, 5 bases. Matching the DNA end better, TRBJ2-7 makes the J call doubtful. This CDR3 contains 14 residues. The germline gives CDR1 DFQATT, CDR2 SNEGSKA (reference sequence). CDR3 nucleotides: TGCAGTGCTGCCGATAGCGTTGCGGATTACGAGCAGTACTTC. It encodes CSAADSVADYEQYF.

This clonotype was observed a handful of times. One end of the junction varies from germline; a read error may be responsible. This chain uses TRBV6-5 with TRBJ1-1, with 7 bases identical to TRBD1. This CDR3 has 13 residues. Germline values: CDR1 MNHEY, CDR2 SVGAGI. CDR3 sequence: CASKDRLRTEAFF. CDR3 bases: TGCGCCAGCAAGGACAGGCTTCGGACTGAAGCTTTCTTT.

This clonotype turned up a few times. V and J are TRBV10-3 and TRBJ2-5, with D perhaps TRBD1 or TRBD2 (6 bases each). Looked up from germline, CDR1 is ENHRY and CDR2 is SYGVKD. The CDR3 loop spans 15 amino acids. The V and J ends lost 2 bases and 11 bases respectively, with 21 bases between them. The CDR3 nucleotides read TGTGCCATCAGTGAGCCTGGAATTGGGGGGCAACAGCAGTACTTC. Translation gives CAISEPGIGGQQQYF.

The V call is TRBV29-1, the J call TRBJ2-2; the D gene could be TRBD1 or TRBD2 (5 bases each). Germline CDR1 reads SQVTM; CDR2 reads ANQGSEA. The CDR3 length is 15 residues. V lost 2 bases and J 0 bases, leaving 10 bases between the germline ends. CDR3 nucleotides: TGCAGCGTTGAATTGGGACGATCGAACACCGGGGAGCTGTTTTTT. Its protein is CSVELGRSNTGELFF.

V and J are TRBV6-2 or TRBV6-3 and TRBJ2-5; TRBD2 is a possible D gene (6 bases). The CDR3 sequence is 16 residues long. Germline assignment: CDR1 MNHEY and CDR2 SVGEGT. V lost 7 bases, J lost 5 bases, and 23 bases lay in between. The CDR3 spells CASTEFASARSETQYF. CDR3 in DNA: TGTGCCAGCACCGAGTTCGCTAGCGCCAGATCCGAGACCCAGTACTTC.

This clonotype was picked up a small number of times. The V call is TRBV4-1, the J call TRBJ1-4; 9 bases are a match to TRBD1. Germline assignment: CDR1 MGHRA and CDR2 YSYEKL. With 8 bases clipped from V and 7 bases from J, the junction kept 5 bases outside the gene matches. The CDR3 covers 13 residues. The CDR3 bases are TGCGCCAGCGGACAGGGGCTGGTTGAAAAACTGTTTTTT. This gives the protein CASGQGLVEKLFF.

V gene TRBV4-3 combines with J gene TRBJ2-7; 8 bases agree with TRBD1. The CDR3 extends over 16 amino acids. V shed 3 bases, J shed 7 bases, and the junction held 14 bases outside the gene matches. Germline-derived CDR1 and CDR2 are LGHNA and YSLEER. The CDR3 protein is CASSQGPADRDREQYF. DNA for the CDR3: TGCGCCAGCAGCCAGGGACCTGCGGACAGGGACCGAGAGCAGTACTTC.

J is TRBJ2-4 and V is TRBV29-1, with D hard to call. This CDR3 has 16 amino acids. From germline, CDR1 is SQVTM and CDR2 ANQGSEA. V shed 4 bases and J shed 0 bases, with 16 bases lying between them. The CDR3 DNA follows: TGCAGCGTTGCCCTTTCGGCAAGTCAAGCCAAAAACATTCAGTACTTC. This encodes CSVALSASQAKNIQYF.

The gene calls are TRBV12-3 or TRBV12-4 and TRBJ2-1, with TRBD2 matching 12 bases. The trim removed 3 bases at V and 9 bases at J, leaving 12 bases unmatched. CDR3 length: 17 residues. The DNA for the CDR3 is TGTGCCAGCAGTTTGATTTTGGCCCTAGCGGGAGGGGGTGAGCAGTTCTTC. Its protein product is CASSLILALAGGGEQFF.

V gene TRBV3-1 combines with J gene TRBJ2-7, with 9 positions matching TRBD2. Germline CDR1 and CDR2: LGHDT and YNNKEL (reference sequence). The CDR3 loop spans 16 amino acids. With V trimmed by 4 bases and J by 3 bases, 10 bases remained unmatched. The CDR3 protein is CASSPKGGRALYEQYF. In nucleotides, the CDR3 is TGTGCCAGCAGCCCAAAGGGCGGGAGGGCCCTCTACGAGCAGTACTTC.

This clonotype was recorded a few times. The chain links TRBV7-9 to TRBJ2-3; D is perhaps TRBD1 (6 bases). V was trimmed by 5 bases and J by 4 bases, leaving 16 bases between them. This CDR3 comprises 15 residues. The germline V gene encodes CDR1 SEHNR and CDR2 FQNEAQ (reference sequence). CDR3 region: CASSPDRPGADTQYF. CDR3 nucleotide sequence: TGTGCCAGCAGCCCAGACCGTCCAGGGGCAGATACGCAGTATTTT.

The V and J genes are TRBV20-1 and TRBJ2-4; 8 bases are a match to TRBD1. The J call may be incorrect, as the DNA end agrees better with TRBJ2-7. CDR1 and CDR2 (germline): DFQATT, SNEGSKA (reference sequence). CDR3 length: 14 amino acids. In DNA form, the CDR3 reads TGCAGTGCCCCGACGGACAGGGTGTGCGACGAGCAGTACTTC. Protein sequence: CSAPTDRVCDEQYF.

This clonotype was recorded only once. The CDR3 DNA is TGCAGTGCTAGAGATCTGGAAGGGTTAGACGAGCAGTACTTC. Residues: CSARDLEGLDEQYF. This chain connects TRBV20-1 to TRBJ2-7; D is unclear. The CDR3 has 14 residues. Trimming cost V 0 bases and J 5 bases, with 14 bases left between them. Germline CDR1 and CDR2: DFQATT and SNEGSKA (reference sequence).

The chain joins TRBV7-2 to TRBJ2-7; tentatively, D is TRBD1 or TRBD2 (6 bases each). The CDR3 extends over 15 amino acids. Germline assignment: CDR1 SGHTA and CDR2 FQGNSA. The V and J ends lost 4 bases and 2 bases respectively, with 15 bases between them. The CDR3 spells CASSSAGQGTYEQYF. The CDR3 bases are TGTGCCAGCAGCTCGGCGGGGCAGGGGACCTACGAGCAGTACTTC.

This clonotype was seen once. An end of the junction differs from the germline gene, which may be a read error. V gene TRBV12-3 or TRBV12-4 combines with J gene TRBJ2-3, with TRBD2 matching over 10 bases. The CDR3 spans 16 residues. The CDR3 region is CASSLGTSVSTDMQYF. In DNA, the CDR3 is TGTGCCAGCAGTTTGGGGACTAGCGTCAGCACAGATATGCAGTATTTT.

The gene calls are TRBV29-1 and TRBJ2-1, with 9 bases matching TRBD2. The CDR3 loop spans 15 amino acids. After removal of 1 base from V and 8 bases from J, the junction contained 9 bases not matched to a gene. The V gene's germline CDR1 is SQVTM and CDR2 ANQGSEA. CDR3 bases: TGCAGCGTTGAAGGGGTCGGGACTAGCACATATGAGCAGTTCTTC. This codes for CSVEGVGTSTYEQFF.

The chain uses TRBV5-1 and TRBJ2-5; 9 bases fit TRBD2. Germline CDR1 and CDR2: SGHRS and YFSETQ. Losses at the gene ends were 0 bases for V and 4 bases for J; bases not matched to a gene: 7. There are 16 residues in the CDR3. The CDR3 region has the DNA TGCGCCAGCAGCTTGGTAGCGGGAGCAAATGGAGAGACCCAGTACTTC. Protein product: CASSLVAGANGETQYF.

A note on this clonotype: A much larger clone differs from this one at a single base, so this may be a read error. This chain uses TRBV12-3 or TRBV12-4 with TRBJ2-3, with a tentative D call TRBD2 (6 bases). CDR3 length: 13 amino acids. Written as DNA, the CDR3 is TGTGCCAGCAGTTTCGGGAGCACAGATATGCAGTATTTT. It codes for CASSFGSTDMQYF.

This clonotype turned up a few times. The V and J genes are TRBV3-1 and TRBJ1-2; the D is unclear. CDR1 is LGHDT, CDR2 YNNKEL, per germline (reference sequence). This CDR3 contains 16 residues. The V and J ends lost 0 bases and 3 bases respectively, with 14 bases between them. CDR3 sequence: CASSQDDRASDYGYTF. The CDR3 bases are TGTGCCAGCAGCCAAGATGACCGAGCCTCCGACTATGGCTACACCTTC.

The chain is built from TRBV20-1 and TRBJ2-1; no clear D gene. Trimming removed 1 base from V and 2 bases from J, with 12 bases in between. The CDR3 extends over 15 amino acids. Per germline, CDR1 DFQATT and CDR2 SNEGSKA (reference sequence). The CDR3 here is CSARAYGPTYNEQFF. The CDR3 DNA reads as TGCAGTGCTAGAGCCTATGGCCCCACCTACAATGAGCAGTTCTTC.

J is TRBJ1-2 and V is TRBV6-6; no definite D call. From germline, CDR1 is MNHNY and CDR2 SVGAGI (reference sequence). The CDR3 is made up of 14 amino acids. V shed 2 bases and J shed 3 bases, with 10 bases lying between them. The CDR3 protein is CASSYVGEDYGYTF. For the CDR3, the DNA is TGTGCCAGCAGTTACGTCGGGGAGGACTATGGCTACACCTTC.